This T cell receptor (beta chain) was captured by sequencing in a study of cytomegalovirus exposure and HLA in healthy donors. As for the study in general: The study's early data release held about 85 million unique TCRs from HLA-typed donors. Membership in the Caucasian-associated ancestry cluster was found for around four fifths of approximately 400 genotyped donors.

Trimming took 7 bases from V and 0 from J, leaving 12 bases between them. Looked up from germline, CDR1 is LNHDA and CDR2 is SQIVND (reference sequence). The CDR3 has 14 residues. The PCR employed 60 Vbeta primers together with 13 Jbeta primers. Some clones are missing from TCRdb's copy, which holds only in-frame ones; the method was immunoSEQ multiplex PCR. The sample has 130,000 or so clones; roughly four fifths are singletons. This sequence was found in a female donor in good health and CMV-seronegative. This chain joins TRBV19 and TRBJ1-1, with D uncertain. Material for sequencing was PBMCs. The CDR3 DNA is TGTGCCAGTACTAAAGACCGGGTGAACACTGAAGCTTTCTTT. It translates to CASTKDRVNTEAFF.